These 22 T cell receptor beta chains originate from one sample sequenced in a study of blood T cells in healthy people across ages (dated by TCRdb to about 2015). Libraries were prepared through 5' RACE. The sequencer was an Illumina HiSeq 2500. A second roughly 6 to 12 cycle PCR used a sample-barcoded 5' primer and a J-beta primer mix. Using fastp trimming at Q25 and MiXCR clonotype assembly, TCRdb reanalyzed the public sequencing data and kept in-frame beta chains. Rows are unified per CDR3 protein, each entry keeping the most common DNA and genes. The sample has fewer than 800,000 distinct CDR3 sequences on record, 32% of them singletons. Jointly, the top ten make up 15% of the sample. Sequencing input: blood. These receptors all come from a woman of 80 years or more in good health. Donor details come from another sample of the same person, matched by shared clones.

Many counts were recorded for this clonotype. V usage is TRBV14 and J usage is TRBJ2-1; 7 nucleotides align to TRBD1. Germline V gene sequence: CDR1 SGHDN, CDR2 FVKESK. This CDR3 has 13 residues. J was trimmed by 9 bases and V by 2 bases; bases with no gene match: 4. DNA of the CDR3: TGTGCCAGCAGCCAAAGACAGGGCGGTGAGCAGTTCTTC. Translating it yields CASSQRQGGEQFF.

This clonotype was picked up many times. The rearrangement links TRBV30 to TRBJ2-5, with no clear D. V lost 5 bases to trimming and J lost 5 bases, with 15 bases between them. The germline V gene has CDR1 GTSNPN and CDR2 SVGIG (reference sequence). The CDR3 consists of 13 residues. The CDR3, as DNA: TGTGCCTGGGACTTATCGGGTGGGGAGACCCAGTACTTC. It codes for CAWDLSGGETQYF.

A word on this clonotype: Its ends do not fully match the called genes, so a read error is possible. The chain recombines TRBV6-2 or TRBV6-3 with TRBJ2-3; 10 positions match TRBD2. The CDR3 consists of 14 residues. CDR1 is MNHEY and CDR2 is SVGEGT in the germline V gene. The CDR3 loop is CASRVVAGGDTQYF. The CDR3 bases are TGCGCCAGCAGGGTTGTAGCGGGGGGAGATACGCAGTATTTT.

The chain couples TRBV12-3 or TRBV12-4 to TRBJ2-7; maybe TRBD2 (6 bases). V shed 3 bases and J shed 3 bases, with 15 bases lying between them. The CDR3 is 15 residues long. This CDR3 is CASSFATRLIYEQYF. In DNA form, the CDR3 reads TGTGCCAGCAGTTTTGCGACTAGATTAATCTACGAGCAGTACTTC.

This clonotype has more than one count but fewer than ten. The chain uses TRBV20-1 and TRBJ1-5, with D tentatively TRBD1 (5 bases). The V gene's germline CDR1 is DFQATT and CDR2 SNEGSKA (reference sequence). This CDR3 has 17 amino acids. Trimming pared 1 base from V and 4 bases from J, leaving 20 bases between. CDR3 nucleotide sequence: TGCAGTGCTAGAGGGGGGATGGACCTAAGGAGAAATCAGCCCCAGCATTTT. It specifies CSARGGMDLRRNQPQHF.

This rearrangement joins TRBV7-3 to TRBJ2-5; D is tentatively TRBD1 or TRBD2 (6 bases each). The CDR3 is 16 amino acids. CDR1 is SGHTA, CDR2 FQGTGA, per germline. Trimming cost V 5 bases and J 1 base, with 17 bases left between them. CDR3 sequence (DNA): TGTGCCAGCAGCCTCACAGGGAGGAGGGCCCAAGAGACCCAGTACTTC. Translating gives CASSLTGRRAQETQYF. Based on the CDR3 plus reference TRBV7-3 and TRBJ2-5, the full variable domain is GAGVSQTPSNKVTEKGKYVELRCDPISGHTALYWYRQSLGQGPEFLIYFQGTGAADDSGLPNDRFFAVRPEGSVSTLKIQRTERGDSAVYLCASSLTGRRAQETQYFGPGTRLLVL.

Concerning this clonotype: It may be a read error: a sequence one base away is much more abundant. V and J are TRBV20-1 and TRBJ2-4, with D unclear. The DNA matches TRBJ2-7 better at its end, which makes the J call doubtful. The CDR3 loop spans 15 amino acids. Germline CDR1 and CDR2: DFQATT and SNEGSKA (reference sequence). CDR3: CSARDTGSPRYEQYF. Written as DNA, the CDR3 is TGCAGTGCTAGAGATACGGGCTCCCCTCGGTACGAGCAGTACTTC.

In its sample, this clonotype was seen many times. This chain joins TRBV7-9 and TRBJ1-1; no clear D. From germline, CDR1 is SEHNR and CDR2 FQNEAQ (reference sequence). The V end was cut by 1 base, the J end by 8 bases, with 5 bases between. This CDR3 has 11 amino acids. This CDR3 reads CASSLDQEAFF. DNA for the CDR3: TGTGCCAGCAGCTTAGACCAGGAAGCTTTCTTT.

This clonotype was observed at least ten times. CDR3 amino acids: CASSLDTYTEAFF. The CDR3 coding sequence is TGTGCCAGCAGCCTCGACACGTACACTGAAGCTTTCTTT. This chain connects TRBV7-2 to TRBJ1-1; D is ambiguous. Trimming stripped 5 bases from V and 3 bases from J, with 10 bases between. Germline V CDR1 and CDR2: SGHTA, FQGNSA. CDR3 length: 13 amino acids.

This clonotype was counted ten times or more. CDR3 residues: CASSFPGAYTDTQYF. The CDR3 DNA is TGTGCCAGCAGTTTTCCCGGGGCCTACACAGATACGCAGTATTTT. The rearrangement joins TRBV28 to TRBJ2-3; the D gene could be TRBD1 or TRBD2 (5 bases each). Trimming stripped 3 bases from V and 2 bases from J, with 12 bases between. Germline-derived CDR1 and CDR2 are MDHEN and SYDVKM. CDR3 length equals 15 residues. The whole variable domain, remainder taken from reference TRBV28 and TRBJ2-3, is DVKVTQSSRYLVKRTGEKVFLECVQDMDHENMFWYRQDPGLGLRLIYFSYDVKMKEKGDIPEGYSVSREKKERFSLILESASTNQTSMYLCASSFPGAYTDTQYFGPGTRLTVL.

The gene calls are TRBV4-1 and TRBJ2-5, with D perhaps TRBD2 (6 bases). Near its end, the DNA agrees better with TRBJ2-7, so the J call may be wrong. Germline lookup yields CDR1 MGHRA and CDR2 YSYEKL. The CDR3 is 15 residues long. CDR3 nucleotides: TGCGCCAGCAGCCTCTTTGGGCTAGCGAAATACGAGCAGTACTTC. Protein product: CASSLFGLAKYEQYF.

The V call is TRBV15, the J call TRBJ1-3, with a possible D match to TRBD1 (5 bases). This CDR3 comprises 14 residues. Germline assignment: CDR1 LNHNV and CDR2 YYDKDF (reference sequence). Trimming took off 0 bases at V and 5 bases at J, with 8 bases between the two ends. The CDR3 loop is CATSREQERNTIYF. The CDR3 nucleotides read TGTGCCACCAGCAGAGAACAGGAAAGAAACACCATATATTTT. Based on the CDR3 plus reference TRBV15 and TRBJ1-3, the full variable domain is DAMVIQNPRYQVTQFGKPVTLSCSQTLNHNVMYWYQQKSSQAPKLLFHYYDKDFNNEADTPDNFQSRRPNTSFCFLDIRSPGLGDTAMYLCATSREQERNTIYFGEGSWLTVV.

In its sample, this clonotype was seen many times. In DNA, the CDR3 is TGTGCCAGCAGTGAACAGCTAGCGGGGGGGCCGCCCCGCACAGATACGCAGTATTTT. This sequence encodes CASSEQLAGGPPRTDTQYF. V is TRBV6-1 and J is TRBJ2-3, with TRBD2 identical over 12 bases. The trim removed 2 bases at V and 1 base at J, leaving 10 bases unmatched. Germline CDR1 reads MNHNS; CDR2 reads SASEGT. The CDR3 contains 19 residues.

This clonotype occurred a few times. This sequence joins TRBV9 and TRBJ1-2; D ambiguous. Germline CDR1 SGDLS, CDR2 YYNGEE. There are 15 residues in the CDR3. Trimming stripped 4 bases from V and 4 bases from J, with 17 bases between. DNA for the CDR3: TGTGCCAGCAGCCCCCGGACGGAAGGCGGCTATGGCTACACCTTC. It yields the protein CASSPRTEGGYGYTF.

The table lists this clonotype with a few counts. The rearrangement joins TRBV11-2 to TRBJ1-2; D not resolved. Germline CDR1 is SGHAT and CDR2 is FQNNGV. The V end lost 7 bases, the J end lost 3 bases, and 15 bases lay between the germline ends. The CDR3 consists of 14 residues. The CDR3 sequence: CASTPRVAYYGYTF. The CDR3 DNA follows: TGTGCCAGCACCCCGAGGGTTGCATACTATGGCTACACCTTC.

This clonotype was detected ten times or more. The chain employs TRBV4-1 and TRBJ1-5, with D uncertain. V lost 0 bases to trimming and J lost 5 bases, with 5 bases between them. Germline loops: CDR1 MGHRA, CDR2 YSYEKL. The CDR3 contains 13 residues. The CDR3 loop is CASSQDGYQPQHF. The CDR3 DNA is TGCGCCAGCAGCCAAGACGGTTATCAGCCCCAGCATTTT.

This clonotype has at least ten counts. CDR3 sequence: CSAEGVGGRAKNIQYF. The CDR3 region has the DNA TGCAGTGCGGAGGGGGTGGGGGGTCGAGCCAAAAACATTCAGTACTTC. This chain connects TRBV20-1 to TRBJ2-4; D may be TRBD1 or TRBD2 (6 bases each). Trimming removed 6 bases from V and 0 bases from J, with 18 bases in between. CDR1 and CDR2 (germline): DFQATT, SNEGSKA (reference sequence). This CDR3 region has 16 residues.

The chain links TRBV6-2 or TRBV6-3 to TRBJ1-1; TRBD1 matches 7 bases. Germline V gives CDR1 MNHEY, CDR2 SVGEGT. J lost 2 bases, V lost 2 bases, and 8 bases had no gene match. The CDR3 is made up of 16 amino acids. The CDR3 DNA reads as TGTGCCAGCAGTTACATGAGGGGGCGACGAAACACTGAAGCTTTCTTT. This encodes CASSYMRGRRNTEAFF.

The V call is TRBV12-3 or TRBV12-4, the J call TRBJ1-2; D ambiguous. The CDR3 totals 14 residues. V shed 5 bases and J shed 1 base, with 11 bases lying between them. The CDR3 coding sequence is TGTGCCAGCAGTCTCGGGTCCGTTAACTATGGCTACACCTTC. This sequence encodes CASSLGSVNYGYTF.

This clonotype was seen many times. The CDR3 DNA sequence: TGTGCCAGCAGCTCCAAGACAGGGGCTGAAGCTTTCTTT. Translating gives CASSSKTGAEAFF. The chain couples TRBV7-8 to TRBJ1-1, with 8 bases identical to TRBD1. CDR1 SGHVS and CDR2 FQNEAQ come from the germline V gene. This CDR3 is 13 amino acids long. V gave up 4 bases and J gave up 6 bases; unmatched junction bases: 4. The full variable domain, with the rest looked up from reference TRBV7-8 and TRBJ1-1, is GAGVSQSPRYKVAKRGQDVALRCDPISGHVSLFWYQQALGQGPEFLTYFQNEAQLDKSGLPSDRFFAERPEGSVSTLKIQRTQQEDSAVYLCASSSKTGAEAFFGQGTRLTVV.

This clonotype was counted ten times or more. This chain connects TRBV20-1 to TRBJ2-3; the D gene could be TRBD1 or TRBD2 (6 bases each). Germline V gene lookup returns CDR1 DFQATT and CDR2 SNEGSKA (reference sequence). This CDR3 region has 14 residues. V was clipped by 0 bases and J by 4 bases, with 11 bases between them. CDR3 protein: CSARDWGAADTQYF. As DNA, the CDR3 is TGCAGTGCTAGAGACTGGGGGGCTGCAGATACGCAGTATTTT.

The sample holds many counts of this clonotype. A much larger clone differs from this one at a single base, so this may be a read error. The CDR3 here is CASSSFARNEQFF. The CDR3 nucleotides read TGTGCCAGCAGCTCTTTCGCCCGCAATGAGCAGTTCTTC. The rearrangement uses TRBV7-2 and TRBJ2-1; D is unclear. Trimming removed 4 bases at V and 6 bases at J, with 10 bases between. This CDR3 comprises 13 residues. Germline V lookup: CDR1 SGHTA, CDR2 FQGNSA.